These 14 T cell receptor beta chains share one sample of origin, sequenced in a study of regulatory T cells in long-lasting Graves disease. Time point denoted: newly diagnosed GD, antithyroid drugs for less than 3 months. Preparation of the TCR library used RNA extracted from PBMCs. Relying on iRepertoire HTBI primers and Arm-PCR of CDR3 regions, the team built TCR beta libraries. MiXCR, run by TCRdb on the multiplex PCR reads, gives a single entry per CDR3 protein. The sample lists about 360,000 distinct CDR3 sequences, 15% to 20% occurring once. The same data also contributed to another study, on T cells in Graves' hyperthyroidism and ophthalmopathy.

Sample: peripheral blood mononuclear cells (PBMCs), taken at new diagnosis, from a patient treated with antithyroid drugs. The receptors shown here come from a woman between 18 and 29 years old with Graves disease.

Ten or more counts support this clonotype. This chain links TRBV3-1 with TRBJ1-6, with D tentatively TRBD1 (6 bases). Trimming shortened V by 0 bases and J by 9 bases, and 12 bases separated the two germline ends. The V gene's germline CDR1 is LGHDT and CDR2 YNNKEL (reference sequence). CDR3 size: 15 residues. The CDR3 is CASSQDTGRRSPLHF. The DNA of the CDR3 is TGTGCCAGCAGCCAAGATACAGGGAGGCGTTCACCCCTCCACTTT.

This clonotype was seen ten or more times. The V call is TRBV18, the J call TRBJ2-7; 12 nucleotides align to TRBD1. The CDR3 length is 14 residues. From germline, CDR1 is KGHSH and CDR2 LQKENI. V trimming: 6 bases; J trimming: 6 bases; junction bases outside the gene matches: 6. Written as DNA, the CDR3 is TGTGCCAGCTCCTCGGGACAGGGGGCGTTCGAGCAGTACTTC. Translated, it gives CASSSGQGAFEQYF.

At least ten counts were recorded for this clonotype. V and J are TRBV28 and TRBJ2-7; 10 nucleotides agree with TRBD1. This CDR3 spans 14 amino acids. V dropped 8 bases and J dropped 4; count of bases not matched to a gene: 8. Looked up from germline, CDR1 is MDHEN and CDR2 is SYDVKM. The CDR3 bases are TGTGCCAGCCAGCTGGGACAGGGGAAGTACGAGCAGTACTTC. Encoded protein: CASQLGQGKYEQYF.

This clonotype occurred a few times. The chain uses TRBV5-1 and TRBJ2-2; D could derive from TRBD1 or TRBD2 (6 bases each). V lost 1 base and J lost 4, with 11 bases in between. The CDR3 is made up of 15 amino acids. Per the germline V gene, CDR1 is SGHRS and CDR2 is YFSETQ. The CDR3 coding sequence is TGCGCCAGCAGCTTGTTAGGGGGAGGCACCGGGGAGCTGTTTTTT. It translates to CASSLLGGGTGELFF.

This clonotype was picked up many times. The chain links TRBV10-1 to TRBJ2-7; D uncertain. Trimming shortened V by 8 bases and J by 7 bases, and 18 bases separated the two germline ends. Germline CDR1 and CDR2: WNHNN and SYGVQD (reference sequence). The CDR3 covers 13 residues. This chain's CDR3 is CASQPSWTAEQYF. The CDR3, as DNA: TGCGCCAGCCAGCCGAGCTGGACCGCGGAGCAGTACTTC.

This clonotype was counted between two and nine times. The junction differs from germline at one of its ends, possibly a read error. The chain combines TRBV5-1 with TRBJ1-6; TRBD1 agrees at 10 bases. CDR3 length: 16 residues. The V gene's germline CDR1 is SGHRS and CDR2 YFSETQ. CDR3 loop: CTSSLGQGTPNSPLHF. The CDR3 nucleotides read TGCACCAGCAGCCTGGGACAGGGGACCCCCAATTCACCCCTCCACTTT.

This chain joins TRBV5-1 and TRBJ2-5, with D perhaps matching TRBD1 or TRBD2 (5 bases each). CDR1 is SGHRS, CDR2 YFSETQ, per germline. The germline V and J ends were trimmed by 7 bases and 2 bases, with 21 bases remaining between them. The length of the CDR3 is 16 residues. The CDR3 region has the DNA TGCGCCAGCTCCCGAGGGGTCGGCCGGGGACAAGAGACCCAGTACTTC. It encodes CASSRGVGRGQETQYF.

This clonotype was seen a handful of times. The V and J genes are TRBV20-1 and TRBJ2-2; D is undetermined. Germline-derived CDR1 and CDR2 are DFQATT and SNEGSKA (reference sequence). V dropped 5 bases and J dropped 4 bases, with 17 bases sitting between them. This CDR3 is 15 amino acids long. In DNA form, the CDR3 reads TGCAGTGCTCCAACGTTATCCCGTTCCACCGGGGAGCTGTTTTTT. Residues: CSAPTLSRSTGELFF.

This clonotype was found many times. The chain joins TRBV7-9 to TRBJ2-5; 9 bases match TRBD2. The V gene's germline CDR1 is SEHNR and CDR2 FQNEAQ (reference sequence). The trim removed 5 bases at V and 0 bases at J, leaving 7 bases unmatched. This CDR3 region has 16 residues. CDR3 residues: CASSPPSGGYQETQYF. CDR3 nucleotides: TGTGCCAGCAGCCCCCCCAGCGGGGGGTACCAAGAGACCCAGTACTTC.

This chain joins TRBV6-1 and TRBJ1-2; 9 positions agree with TRBD1. Germline V lookup: CDR1 MNHNS, CDR2 SASEGT. Germline trimming cut 5 bases from V and 8 bases from J; bases unmatched to any gene: 15. This CDR3 spans 16 amino acids. CDR3 loop: CASSPAAGTGNSGYTF. In nucleotides, the CDR3 is TGTGCCAGCAGTCCCGCCGCCGGGACAGGGAATTCCGGCTACACCTTC.

J is TRBJ1-1 and V is TRBV9; D ambiguous. The CDR3 totals 14 residues. Germline loops: CDR1 SGDLS, CDR2 YYNGEE. V gave up 4 bases and J gave up 6 bases, with 16 bases separating them. In DNA, the CDR3 is TGTGCCAGCAGCCCCCCTGGGCGGCTGCCTGAAGCTTTCTTT. This encodes CASSPPGRLPEAFF.

This clonotype was detected many times. The chain employs TRBV27 and TRBJ2-1; 11 positions match TRBD2. The germline V gene has CDR1 MNHEY and CDR2 SMNVEV (reference sequence). The CDR3 has 16 amino acids. Trimming removed 7 bases from V and 6 bases from J; junction bases left unmatched: 11. The CDR3 nucleotides are TGTGCCAGCAAACGGTCCGGGACTAGCGGCAGCAATGAGCAGTTCTTC. Translation gives CASKRSGTSGSNEQFF.

CDR3 nucleotides: TGTGCCAGCAGCCGCGGACAGGGAACAAATAACTATGGCTACACCTTC. Its translation is CASSRGQGTNNYGYTF. V usage is TRBV5-4 and J usage is TRBJ1-2, with TRBD1 matching over 8 bases. Germline V gives CDR1 SGHNT, CDR2 YYREEE (reference sequence). V lost 4 bases to trimming and J lost 1 base; unmatched junction nucleotides: 9. This CDR3 is built from 16 residues.

This clonotype occurred a few times. V gene TRBV7-9 combines with J gene TRBJ2-7; 8 bases are a match to TRBD1. CDR1 SEHNR and CDR2 FQNEAQ come from the germline V gene (reference sequence). CDR3 length equals 15 residues. J was trimmed by 3 bases and V by 5 bases; bases with no gene match: 9. The CDR3 spells CASSPPDRDFYEQYF. In DNA, the CDR3 is TGTGCCAGCAGCCCACCGGACAGGGACTTCTACGAGCAGTACTTC.